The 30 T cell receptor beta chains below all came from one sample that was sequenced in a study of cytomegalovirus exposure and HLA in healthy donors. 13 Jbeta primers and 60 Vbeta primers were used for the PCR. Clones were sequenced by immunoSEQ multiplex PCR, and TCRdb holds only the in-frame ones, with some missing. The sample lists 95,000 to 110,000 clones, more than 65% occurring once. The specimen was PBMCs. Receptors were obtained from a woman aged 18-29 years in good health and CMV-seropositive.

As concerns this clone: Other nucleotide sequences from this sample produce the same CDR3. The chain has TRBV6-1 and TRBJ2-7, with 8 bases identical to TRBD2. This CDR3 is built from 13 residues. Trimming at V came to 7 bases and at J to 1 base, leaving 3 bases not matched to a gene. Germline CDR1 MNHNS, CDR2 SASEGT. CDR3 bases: TGTGCCAGCACCAGCGGGGGTTCCTACGAGCAGTACTTC. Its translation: CASTSGGSYEQYF.

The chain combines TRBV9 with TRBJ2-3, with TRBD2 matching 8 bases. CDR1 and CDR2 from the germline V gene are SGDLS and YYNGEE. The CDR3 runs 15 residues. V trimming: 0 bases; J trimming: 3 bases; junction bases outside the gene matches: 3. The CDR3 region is CASSVVSGGTDTQYF. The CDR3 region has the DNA TGTGCCAGCAGCGTAGTCAGCGGGGGTACAGATACGCAGTATTTT.

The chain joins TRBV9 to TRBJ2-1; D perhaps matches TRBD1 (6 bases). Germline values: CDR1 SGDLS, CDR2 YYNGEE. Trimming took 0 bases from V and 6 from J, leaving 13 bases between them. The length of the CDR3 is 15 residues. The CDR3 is CASSVGVGRGNEQFF. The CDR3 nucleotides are TGTGCCAGCAGCGTAGGCGTGGGCAGGGGCAATGAGCAGTTCTTC.

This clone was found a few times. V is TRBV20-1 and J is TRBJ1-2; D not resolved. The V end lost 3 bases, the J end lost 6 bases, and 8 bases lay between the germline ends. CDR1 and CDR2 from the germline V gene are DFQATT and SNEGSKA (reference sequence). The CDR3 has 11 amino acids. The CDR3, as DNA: TGCAGTGCTAGGGGGAGGAATGGCTACACCTTC. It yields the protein CSARGRNGYTF.

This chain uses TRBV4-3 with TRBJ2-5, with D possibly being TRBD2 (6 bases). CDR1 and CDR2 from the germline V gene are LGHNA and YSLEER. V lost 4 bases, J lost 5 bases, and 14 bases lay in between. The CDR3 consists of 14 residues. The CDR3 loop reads CASSLLLGRETQYF. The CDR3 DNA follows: TGCGCCAGCAGCCTCCTCCTAGGGAGGGAGACCCAGTACTTC.

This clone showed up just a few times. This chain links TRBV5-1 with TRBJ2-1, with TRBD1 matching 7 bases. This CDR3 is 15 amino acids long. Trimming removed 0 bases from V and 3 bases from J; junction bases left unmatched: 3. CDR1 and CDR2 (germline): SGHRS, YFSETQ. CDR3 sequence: CASSLGQGIYNEQFF. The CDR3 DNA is TGCGCCAGCAGCTTGGGACAGGGAATCTACAATGAGCAGTTCTTC.

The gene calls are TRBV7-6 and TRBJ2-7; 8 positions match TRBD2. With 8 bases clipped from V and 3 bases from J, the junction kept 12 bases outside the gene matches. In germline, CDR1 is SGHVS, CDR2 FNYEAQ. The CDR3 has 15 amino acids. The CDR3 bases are TGTGCCAGCTCCCCGGGGGGGGACATATACTACGAGCAGTACTTC. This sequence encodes CASSPGGDIYYEQYF.

CDR3 bases: TGTGCCAGCACCTTTGACACGGCGAAACTGTTTTTT. Translated: CASTFDTAKLFF. The chain is built from TRBV7-9 and TRBJ1-4, with D unclear. Germline loops: CDR1 SEHNR, CDR2 FQNEAQ (reference sequence). V was shortened by 7 bases and J by 11 bases, with 14 bases between the two germline ends. The CDR3 consists of 12 residues.

The CDR3 DNA reads TGTGCCAGCAGCTTAGCGGTAGGACAGGGGGATGGCTACACCTTC. This gives the protein CASSLAVGQGDGYTF. The rearrangement joins TRBV7-2 to TRBJ1-2, with 10 bases matching TRBD1. The CDR3 consists of 15 residues. Germline CDR1 is SGHTA and CDR2 is FQGNSA. Trimming took 0 bases from V and 6 from J; bases not matched to a gene: 4.

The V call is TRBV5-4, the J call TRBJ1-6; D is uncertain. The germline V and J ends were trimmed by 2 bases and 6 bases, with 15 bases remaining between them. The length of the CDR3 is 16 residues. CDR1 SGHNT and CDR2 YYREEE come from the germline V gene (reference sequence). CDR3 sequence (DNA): TGTGCCAGCAGCTTAGGACTAACCAATTTTAATTCACCCCTCCACTTT. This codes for CASSLGLTNFNSPLHF.

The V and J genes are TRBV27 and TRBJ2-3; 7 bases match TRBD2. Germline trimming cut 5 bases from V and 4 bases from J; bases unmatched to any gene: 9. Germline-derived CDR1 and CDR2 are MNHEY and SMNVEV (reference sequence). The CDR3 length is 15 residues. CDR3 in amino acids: CASSTRVTSADTQYF. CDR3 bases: TGTGCCAGCAGTACAAGGGTAACTAGCGCAGATACGCAGTATTTT.

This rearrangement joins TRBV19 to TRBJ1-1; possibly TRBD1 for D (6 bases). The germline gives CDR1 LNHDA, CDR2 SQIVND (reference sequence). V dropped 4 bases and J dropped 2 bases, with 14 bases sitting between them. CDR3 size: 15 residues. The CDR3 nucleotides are TGTGCCAGTAGTAAAAACAGGGAGGGAAACACTGAAGCTTTCTTT. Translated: CASSKNREGNTEAFF.

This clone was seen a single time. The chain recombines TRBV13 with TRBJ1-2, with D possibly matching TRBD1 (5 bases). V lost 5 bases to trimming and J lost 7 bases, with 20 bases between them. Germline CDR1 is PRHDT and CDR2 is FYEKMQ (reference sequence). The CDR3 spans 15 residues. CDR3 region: CASSAPSGGVRGYTF. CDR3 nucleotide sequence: TGTGCCAGCAGCGCACCCTCCGGAGGGGTTCGTGGCTACACCTTC.

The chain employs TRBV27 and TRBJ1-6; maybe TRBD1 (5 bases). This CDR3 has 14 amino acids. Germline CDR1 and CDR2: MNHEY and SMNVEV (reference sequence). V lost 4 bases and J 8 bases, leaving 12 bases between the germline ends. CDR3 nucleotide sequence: TGTGCCAGCAGTTACGGGGGTGGGGATTCACCCCTCCACTTT. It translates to CASSYGGGDSPLHF.

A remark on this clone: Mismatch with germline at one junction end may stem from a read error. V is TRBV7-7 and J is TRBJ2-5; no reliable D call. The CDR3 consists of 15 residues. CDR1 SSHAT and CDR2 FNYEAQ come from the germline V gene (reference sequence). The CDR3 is CASSPSDDSEETQYF. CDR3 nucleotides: TGTGCTAGCAGCCCCAGCGACGACTCAGAAGAGACCCAGTACTTC.

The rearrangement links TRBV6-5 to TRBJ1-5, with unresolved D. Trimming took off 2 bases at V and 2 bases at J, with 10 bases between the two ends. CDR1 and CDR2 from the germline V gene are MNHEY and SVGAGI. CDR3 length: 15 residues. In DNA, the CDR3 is TGTGCCAGCAGTTACAGTCAGCGGGGCAATCAGCCCCAGCATTTT. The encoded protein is CASSYSQRGNQPQHF.

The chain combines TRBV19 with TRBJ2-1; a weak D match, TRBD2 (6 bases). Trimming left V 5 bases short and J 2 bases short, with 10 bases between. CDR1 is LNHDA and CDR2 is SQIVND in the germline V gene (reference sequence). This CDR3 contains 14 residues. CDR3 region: CASSLRGTYNEQFF. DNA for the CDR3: TGTGCCAGTAGTTTGCGGGGCACCTACAATGAGCAGTTCTTC.

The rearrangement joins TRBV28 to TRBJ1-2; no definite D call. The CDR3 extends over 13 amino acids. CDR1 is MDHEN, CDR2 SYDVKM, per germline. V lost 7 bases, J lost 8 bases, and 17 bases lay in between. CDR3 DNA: TGTGCCAGCATTAACGCGGCAGCAGTCGGCTACACCTTC. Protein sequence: CASINAAAVGYTF.

The CDR3 sequence: CASSLGQGGDETQYF. The DNA of the CDR3 is TGCGCCAGCAGCCTGGGACAGGGTGGGGATGAGACCCAGTACTTC. This rearrangement joins TRBV5-1 to TRBJ2-5, with 9 bases matching TRBD1. V lost 4 bases, J lost 5 bases, and 9 bases stayed unmatched. CDR1 is SGHRS, CDR2 YFSETQ, per germline. The CDR3 runs 15 residues.

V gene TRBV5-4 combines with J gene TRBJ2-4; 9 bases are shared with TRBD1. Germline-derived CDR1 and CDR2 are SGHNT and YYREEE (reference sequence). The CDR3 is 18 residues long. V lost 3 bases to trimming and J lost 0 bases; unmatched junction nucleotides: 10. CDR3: CASSSGTGTSLAKNIQYF. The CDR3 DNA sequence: TGTGCCAGCAGCTCCGGGACAGGGACTTCACTAGCCAAAAACATTCAGTACTTC.

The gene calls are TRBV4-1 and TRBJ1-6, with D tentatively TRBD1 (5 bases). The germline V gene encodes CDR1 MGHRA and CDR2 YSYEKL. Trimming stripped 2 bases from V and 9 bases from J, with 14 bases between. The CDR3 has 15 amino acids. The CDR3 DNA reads TGCGCCAGCAGCCAAAGCGGGGGAAGGCGTTCACCCCTCCACTTT. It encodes CASSQSGGRRSPLHF.

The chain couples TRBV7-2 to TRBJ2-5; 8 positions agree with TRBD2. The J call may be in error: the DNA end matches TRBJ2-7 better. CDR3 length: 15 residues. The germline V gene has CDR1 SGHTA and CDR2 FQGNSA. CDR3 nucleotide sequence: TGTGCCAGCAGCTCGGGGGGGCCGAAGTCCTACGAGCAGTACTTC. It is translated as CASSSGGPKSYEQYF.

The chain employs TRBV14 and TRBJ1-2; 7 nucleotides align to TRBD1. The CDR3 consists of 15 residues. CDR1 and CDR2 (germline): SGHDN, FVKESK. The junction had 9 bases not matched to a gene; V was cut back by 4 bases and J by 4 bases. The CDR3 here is CASSPGQRGGYGYTF. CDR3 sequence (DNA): TGTGCCAGCAGCCCGGGACAGCGAGGGGGCTATGGCTACACCTTC.

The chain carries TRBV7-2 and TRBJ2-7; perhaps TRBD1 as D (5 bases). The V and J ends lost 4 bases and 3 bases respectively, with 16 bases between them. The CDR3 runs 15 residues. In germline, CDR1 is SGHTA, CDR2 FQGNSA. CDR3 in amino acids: CASSSRWGKGYEQYF. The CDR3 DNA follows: TGTGCCAGCAGCTCCAGGTGGGGCAAAGGCTACGAGCAGTACTTC.

The CDR3 nucleotides read TGTGCCAGCTCACCTCTTAACTATGGCTACACCTTC. It translates to CASSPLNYGYTF. The rearrangement uses TRBV18 and TRBJ1-2, with no clear D. The CDR3 loop spans 12 amino acids. The V end lost 3 bases, the J end lost 1 base, and 3 bases lay between the germline ends. Germline V lookup: CDR1 KGHSH, CDR2 LQKENI.

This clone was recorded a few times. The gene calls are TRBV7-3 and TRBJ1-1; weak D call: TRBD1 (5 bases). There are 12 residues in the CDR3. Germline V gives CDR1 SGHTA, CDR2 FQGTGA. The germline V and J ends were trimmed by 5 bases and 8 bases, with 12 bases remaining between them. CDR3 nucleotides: TGTGCCAGCAGCCAGTACGGGGGGGAAGCTTTCTTT. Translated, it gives CASSQYGGEAFF. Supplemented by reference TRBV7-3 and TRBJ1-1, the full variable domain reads GAGVSQTPSNKVTEKGKYVELRCDPISGHTALYWYRQSLGQGPEFLIYFQGTGAADDSGLPNDRFFAVRPEGSVSTLKIQRTERGDSAVYLCASSQYGGEAFFGQGTRLTVV.

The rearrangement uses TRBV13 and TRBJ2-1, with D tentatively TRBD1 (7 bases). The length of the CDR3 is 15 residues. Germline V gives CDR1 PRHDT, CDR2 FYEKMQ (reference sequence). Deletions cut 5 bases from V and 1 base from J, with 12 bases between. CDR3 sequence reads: CASSLAGGSYNEQFF. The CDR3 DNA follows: TGTGCCAGCAGCCTCGCAGGGGGGTCCTACAATGAGCAGTTCTTC.

CDR3 residues: CASSQVSGSKLFF. The CDR3 coding sequence is TGCGCCAGCAGCCAGGTTTCAGGTAGTAAACTGTTTTTT. The V and J genes are TRBV4-3 and TRBJ1-4; D not certain. The CDR3 loop spans 13 amino acids. CDR1 is LGHNA and CDR2 is YSLEER in the germline V gene. Trimming took off 3 bases at V and 11 bases at J, with 13 bases between the two ends.

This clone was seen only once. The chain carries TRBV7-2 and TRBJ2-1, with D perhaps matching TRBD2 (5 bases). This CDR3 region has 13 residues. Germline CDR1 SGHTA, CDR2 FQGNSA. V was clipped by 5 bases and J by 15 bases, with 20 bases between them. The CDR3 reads CASSEDPSRPLFF. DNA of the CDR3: TGTGCCAGCAGCGAGGACCCTAGCCGACCGCTGTTCTTC.

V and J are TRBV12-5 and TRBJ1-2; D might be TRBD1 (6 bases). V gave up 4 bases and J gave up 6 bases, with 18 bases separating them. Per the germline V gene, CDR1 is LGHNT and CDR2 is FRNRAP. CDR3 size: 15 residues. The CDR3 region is CASGSRRGRYDGYTF. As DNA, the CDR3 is TGTGCTAGTGGTTCCCGGCGGGGGCGTTATGATGGCTACACCTTC.